Below, 24 T cell receptor beta chains from the same sample are listed, as sequenced in a study of T cells expressing NK-cell markers. Reprocessing the 5' RACE reads, TCRdb reports a single entry for every CDR3 protein and omits DNA. This table holds about 460,000 distinct CDR3 sequences. Sequences were obtained from blood T cells: a sorted CD56 or NKG2C T cell subset, CD4+ or CD8+ T cells, or bulk PBMC T cells (not recorded which). The receptor set was obtained from a woman aged 45-65 years in good health.

The J gene is TRBJ1-1, the V gene TRBV6-1. The CDR3 is made up of 11 amino acids. Germline CDR1 is MNHNS and CDR2 is SASEGT. The CDR3 loop reads CASSHTTEAFF.

The chain has TRBV12-3 or TRBV12-4 and TRBJ2-3. This CDR3 region has 14 residues. CDR3 loop: CASSLGRRTDTQYF.

The chain is built from TRBV19 and TRBJ2-1; without DNA, the TCRdb call of TRBD2 cannot be checked. This CDR3 has 16 residues. Germline lookup yields CDR1 LNHDA and CDR2 SQIVND (reference sequence). CDR3 region: CATKISSGSFYNEQFF. The whole variable domain, filled in from reference TRBV19 and TRBJ2-1, reads DGGITQSPKYLFRKEGQNVTLSCEQNLNHDAMYWYRQDPGQGLRLIYYSQIVNDFQKGDIAEGYSVSREKKESFPLTVTSAQKNPTAFYLCATKISSGSFYNEQFFGPGTRLTVL.

This rearrangement joins TRBV12-3 or TRBV12-4 to TRBJ2-1; TCRdb reports TRBD2, a call that lacks DNA to check it against. The CDR3 runs 15 residues. The CDR3 is CASSLASLAVDEQFF.

The genes are TRBV10-3 and TRBJ2-1; TCRdb calls TRBD1, which cannot be checked without DNA. The CDR3 runs to 16 residues. In germline, CDR1 is ENHRY, CDR2 SYGVKD. The CDR3 reads CAISAETGGVYNEQFF.

V and J are TRBV5-1 and TRBJ2-3. This CDR3 spans 13 amino acids. CDR1 and CDR2 from the germline V gene are SGHRS and YFSETQ. This CDR3 reads CASSLVGTDTQYF.

The gene calls are TRBV2 and TRBJ2-1; TCRdb's assignment of TRBD2 cannot be checked, as there is no DNA. The germline V gene encodes CDR1 SNHLY and CDR2 FYNNEI. There are 14 residues in the CDR3. This CDR3 is CASNQREGGHEQFF.

The chain is built from TRBV12-3 or TRBV12-4 and TRBJ2-3. The CDR3 is 14 residues long. CDR3 sequence: CASSFLRGPDTQYF.

The rearrangement joins TRBV6-6 to TRBJ1-1. Germline V gene data show CDR1 as MNHNY and CDR2 as SVGAGI (reference sequence). The CDR3 loop spans 14 amino acids. The CDR3 spells CASRAGRVGTEAFF.

The chain has TRBV6-5 and TRBJ1-1. Germline loops: CDR1 MNHEY, CDR2 SVGAGI. CDR3 size: 11 residues. The CDR3 reads CASSYKSEAFF.

The chain recombines TRBV5-1 with TRBJ1-6; the TCRdb D gene call, TRBD1, has no DNA to confirm it. Germline CDR1 is SGHRS and CDR2 is YFSETQ. The CDR3 consists of 13 residues. CDR3 sequence reads: CASSSPGDSPLHF.

The V call is TRBV5-1, the J call TRBJ2-2. The CDR3 runs to 16 residues. Germline V gives CDR1 SGHRS, CDR2 YFSETQ. CDR3 sequence: CASSLVGGLNTGELFF.

The chain is built from TRBV20-1 and TRBJ2-3. This CDR3 has 11 amino acids. The V gene's germline CDR1 is DFQATT and CDR2 SNEGSKA (reference sequence). The CDR3 loop is CSALVVATQYF.

V and J are TRBV7-9 and TRBJ2-2. From germline, CDR1 is SEHNR and CDR2 FQNEAQ (reference sequence). This CDR3 is 15 amino acids long. CDR3 residues: CASSSRIWNTGELFF.

The CDR3 region is CASSRPGRYEQFF. This chain links TRBV5-1 with TRBJ2-1. The CDR3 runs 13 residues. Looked up from germline, CDR1 is SGHRS and CDR2 is YFSETQ.

The rearrangement joins TRBV20-1 to TRBJ2-1; TCRdb reports TRBD2, a call that lacks DNA to check it against. Germline V gene lookup returns CDR1 DFQATT and CDR2 SNEGSKA (reference sequence). CDR3 size: 14 residues. CDR3 region: CSLETSGINNEQFF.

J is TRBJ1-1 and V is TRBV6-1; with no DNA, the TCRdb D assignment of TRBD1 cannot be verified. Per germline, CDR1 MNHNS and CDR2 SASEGT. The CDR3 length is 15 residues. The CDR3 sequence is CASSDRDRLRTEAFF.

The chain couples TRBV25-1 to TRBJ2-1; there is no DNA to check the TCRdb D call of TRBD1. The length of the CDR3 is 16 residues. In germline, CDR1 is MGHDK, CDR2 SYGVNS. CDR3 amino acids: CASSEYGGQGYNEQFF. The variable domain in full, with the rest retrieved from reference TRBV25-1 and TRBJ2-1, is EADIYQTPRYLVIGTGKKITLECSQTMGHDKMYWYQQDPGMELHLIHYSYGVNSTEKGDLSSESTVSRIRTEHFPLTLESARPSHTSQYLCASSEYGGQGYNEQFFGPGTRLTVL.

The chain employs TRBV18 and TRBJ2-1; without DNA, the TCRdb call of TRBD1 cannot be checked. This CDR3 region has 12 residues. Germline-derived CDR1 and CDR2 are KGHSH and LQKENI. The chain's CDR3 is CASSRPQGVGFF.

This rearrangement joins TRBV7-9 to TRBJ2-4; with no DNA, the TCRdb D assignment of TRBD1 cannot be verified. Germline V lookup: CDR1 SEHNR, CDR2 FQNEAQ (reference sequence). This CDR3 is built from 15 residues. The CDR3 reads CASSIYRGGGNIQYF. Based on the CDR3 plus reference TRBV7-9 and TRBJ2-4, the full variable domain is DTGVSQNPRHKITKRGQNVTFRCDPISEHNRLYWYRQTLGQGPEFLTYFQNEAQLEKSRLLSDRFSAERPKGSFSTLEIQRTEQGDSAMYLCASSIYRGGGNIQYFGAGTRLSVL.

This chain links TRBV6-5 with TRBJ1-1. CDR3 length equals 13 residues. CDR1 and CDR2 from the germline V gene are MNHEY and SVGAGI. The CDR3 spells CASSSTTNTEAFF.

The chain is built from TRBV3-1 and TRBJ2-2; TCRdb indicates TRBD2, and absent DNA this call remains unverified. The CDR3 length is 17 residues. The germline V gene has CDR1 LGHDT and CDR2 YNNKEL (reference sequence). This chain's CDR3 is CASSLGTGPPNTGELFF.

J is TRBJ2-1 and V is TRBV20-1; lacking DNA, the TRBD1 call made by TCRdb goes unchecked. The germline V gene has CDR1 DFQATT and CDR2 SNEGSKA (reference sequence). The CDR3 is made up of 16 amino acids. CDR3 sequence reads: CSAVLPRPGRGNEQFF.

The gene calls are TRBV15 and TRBJ1-1; absent DNA, TCRdb's TRBD1 call cannot be checked. This CDR3 comprises 13 residues. CDR1 LNHNV and CDR2 YYDKDF come from the germline V gene (reference sequence). The CDR3: CATQHQGGTEAFF.